The 28 T cell receptor beta chains in this list originate from one sample, sequenced in a study of beta chain features in type 1 diabetes. Notes on the study in general: Shortening of TCRB CDR3s, moderate but significant, appeared in all four CD4+ subsets of Type 1 diabetes patients.

Every isolated RNA sample was fully reverse transcribed, so sequencing captured expressed TCRB transcripts. Libraries were prepared by immunoSEQ multiplex PCR; TCRdb keeps only in-frame clonotypes and omits some of them. Among around 56,000 clones listed, 40% to 60% were seen once. No antigen has been identified for these receptors. The sequenced sample consisted of Tregs from blood. These TCRs come from a woman aged 40 to 55 with type 1 diabetes.

This clone was observed once. The rearrangement uses TRBV5-4 and TRBJ1-5; the D gene is possibly TRBD1 (6 bases). This CDR3 contains 14 residues. The V end lost 0 bases, the J end lost 9 bases, and 13 bases lay between the germline ends. CDR1 and CDR2 (germline): SGHNT, YYREEE (reference sequence). The CDR3 here is CASSLDRAVAPQHF. The CDR3 DNA is TGTGCCAGCAGCTTGGACAGGGCCGTTGCGCCCCAGCATTTT.

Within the sample, this clone is medium-sized. The chain employs TRBV28 and TRBJ2-5; 8 bases are a match to TRBD2. The CDR3 loop spans 14 amino acids. Germline V CDR1 and CDR2: MDHEN, SYDVKM. V lost 6 bases to trimming and J lost 2 bases; unmatched junction nucleotides: 5. CDR3 coding DNA: TGTGCCAGCAGAAGACTAGCGACACAAGAGACCCAGTACTTC. Translating it yields CASRRLATQETQYF.

The chain joins TRBV7-3 to TRBJ2-2; 13 bases fit TRBD2. The CDR3 has 16 amino acids. CDR1 and CDR2 (germline): SGHTA, FQGTGA. The ends lost 5 bases at V and 7 bases at J; junction bases unmatched: 7. The CDR3 sequence: CASSPRTSGSIGELFF. In DNA, the CDR3 is TGTGCCAGCAGCCCTCGGACTAGCGGGAGTATCGGGGAGCTGTTTTTT.

The gene calls are TRBV6-5 and TRBJ1-1; the match to TRBD1 covers 7 bases. The CDR3 is made up of 14 amino acids. Trimming took 6 bases from V and 4 from J; bases not matched to a gene: 8. Germline CDR1 reads MNHEY; CDR2 reads SVGAGI. CDR3 nucleotides: TGTGCCAGCAGGCTACAGGGGATCGGCACTGAAGCTTTCTTT. Translated, it gives CASRLQGIGTEAFF.

In its sample, this clone was seen a few times. The J gene is TRBJ2-2, the V gene TRBV7-2; TRBD2 matches at 12 bases. Trimming removed 5 bases from V and 5 bases from J; junction bases left unmatched: 12. Looked up from germline, CDR1 is SGHTA and CDR2 is FQGNSA. The CDR3 consists of 18 residues. The CDR3 nucleotides read TGTGCCAGCAGCACCAGGAAAACTAGCGGGAGGCGTACCGGGGAGCTGTTTTTT. Translating it yields CASSTRKTSGRRTGELFF.

Only a few counts were recorded for this clone. V gene TRBV7-9 combines with J gene TRBJ2-7; D is perhaps TRBD1 (6 bases). Trimming stripped 5 bases from V and 4 bases from J, with 15 bases between. Germline CDR1 reads SEHNR; CDR2 reads FQNEAQ (reference sequence). This CDR3 has 14 residues. The CDR3 protein is CASSPTGLNYEQYF. For the CDR3, the DNA is TGTGCCAGCAGCCCGACAGGACTGAATTACGAGCAGTACTTC. Complete variable domain (other parts from reference TRBV7-9 and TRBJ2-7): DTGVSQNPRHKITKRGQNVTFRCDPISEHNRLYWYRQTLGQGPEFLTYFQNEAQLEKSRLLSDRFSAERPKGSFSTLEIQRTEQGDSAMYLCASSPTGLNYEQYFGPGTRLTVT.

The V gene is TRBV7-2, the J gene TRBJ1-2; tentatively, D is TRBD1 (5 bases). The CDR3 sequence is 14 residues long. V was cut by 2 bases and J by 4 bases, with 11 bases left in between. Germline V lookup: CDR1 SGHTA, CDR2 FQGNSA. This CDR3 is CASSLQGSGYGYTF. The CDR3 bases are TGTGCCAGCAGCTTACAGGGCTCCGGCTATGGCTACACCTTC.

This rearrangement joins TRBV7-9 to TRBJ2-5, with a possible D match to TRBD2 (5 bases). V lost 3 bases, J lost 3 bases, and 11 bases lay in between. The CDR3 consists of 14 residues. Per the germline V gene, CDR1 is SEHNR and CDR2 is FQNEAQ (reference sequence). The CDR3 sequence: CASSLSRGKETQYF. CDR3 DNA sequence: TGTGCCAGCAGCTTGTCAAGAGGGAAAGAGACCCAGTACTTC.

This chain links TRBV28 with TRBJ2-2; 11 nucleotides match TRBD2. Germline-derived CDR1 and CDR2 are MDHEN and SYDVKM. V was pared by 7 bases and J by 6 bases, with 7 bases of the junction left unmatched. The CDR3 extends over 15 amino acids. DNA of the CDR3: TGTGCCAGCAACTCTCGGACTAGCGGGCCCGGGGAGCTGTTTTTT. This gives the protein CASNSRTSGPGELFF.

As DNA, the CDR3 is TGTGCCAGCTCGTTCGGGACAGAGAATCAGCCCCAGCATTTT. Amino acid sequence: CASSFGTENQPQHF. The chain combines TRBV28 with TRBJ1-5; 7 bases fit TRBD1. The CDR3 sequence is 14 residues long. V trimming: 8 bases; J trimming: 4 bases; junction bases outside the gene matches: 8. Germline assignment: CDR1 MDHEN and CDR2 SYDVKM. The variable domain in full, completed from reference TRBV28 and TRBJ1-5, reads DVKVTQSSRYLVKRTGEKVFLECVQDMDHENMFWYRQDPGLGLRLIYFSYDVKMKEKGDIPEGYSVSREKKERFSLILESASTNQTSMYLCASSFGTENQPQHFGDGTRLSIL.

Only a few counts were recorded for this clone. The rearrangement uses TRBV7-9 and TRBJ2-7, with a tentative D call TRBD1 (6 bases). The V gene's germline CDR1 is SEHNR and CDR2 FQNEAQ (reference sequence). Trimming left V 1 base short and J 2 bases short, with 18 bases between. This CDR3 spans 17 amino acids. This chain's CDR3 is CASSLDPPTGLTYEQYF. In DNA, the CDR3 is TGTGCCAGCAGCTTAGACCCTCCGACAGGCCTGACCTACGAGCAGTACTTC.

This clone was recorded only once. The gene calls are TRBV27 and TRBJ2-1, with 14 bases fitting TRBD2. CDR1 and CDR2 (germline): MNHEY, SMNVEV (reference sequence). CDR3 length equals 15 residues. Germline trimming cut 7 bases from V and 7 bases from J; bases unmatched to any gene: 6. The CDR3 region has the DNA TGTGCCAGCACCGAGGGACTAGCGGGAGAGAATGAGCAGTTCTTC. Translating it yields CASTEGLAGENEQFF.

CDR3 sequence (DNA): TGTGCCAGCAGTTTATTCCCTCCGGACAGGGAAGGCAATCAGCCCCAGCATTTT. This sequence encodes CASSLFPPDREGNQPQHF. The rearrangement links TRBV27 to TRBJ1-5, with 8 bases fitting TRBD1. CDR1 and CDR2 from the germline V gene are MNHEY and SMNVEV (reference sequence). V lost 1 base, J lost 2 bases, and 10 bases stayed unmatched. The CDR3 length is 18 residues.

V and J are TRBV19 and TRBJ1-5; maybe TRBD1 (5 bases). Germline V CDR1 and CDR2: LNHDA, SQIVND (reference sequence). The CDR3 runs 11 residues. V was pared by 7 bases and J by 7 bases, with 8 bases between. The CDR3 DNA reads as TGTGCCAGTAAAGGGGAACAGCCCCAGCATTTT. It is translated as CASKGEQPQHF. Based on the CDR3 plus reference TRBV19 and TRBJ1-5, the full variable domain is DGGITQSPKYLFRKEGQNVTLSCEQNLNHDAMYWYRQDPGQGLRLIYYSQIVNDFQKGDIAEGYSVSREKKESFPLTVTSAQKNPTAFYLCASKGEQPQHFGDGTRLSIL.

This clone was detected a few times. V gene TRBV27 combines with J gene TRBJ2-1; D remains ambiguous. V was trimmed by 3 bases and J by 3 bases, leaving 9 bases between them. Germline V lookup: CDR1 MNHEY, CDR2 SMNVEV (reference sequence). The CDR3 extends over 14 amino acids. In nucleotides, the CDR3 is TGTGCCAGCAGTTTTAGTCTGTTCTACAATGAGCAGTTCTTC. This codes for CASSFSLFYNEQFF.

The gene calls are TRBV7-3 and TRBJ2-1; 8 bases map to TRBD1. The CDR3 has 13 amino acids. V trimming: 6 bases; J trimming: 7 bases; junction bases outside the gene matches: 5. In germline, CDR1 is SGHTA, CDR2 FQGTGA. The CDR3 sequence is CASSANRGNEQFF. The DNA of the CDR3 is TGTGCCAGCAGTGCCAACAGGGGGAATGAGCAGTTCTTC.

In DNA form, the CDR3 reads TGTGCCAGCAGCGTCAGGGCCTGGCCCCTCTTCTATGGCTACACCTTC. It encodes CASSVRAWPLFYGYTF. The V and J genes are TRBV7-2 and TRBJ1-2, with D possibly matching TRBD1 (5 bases). The CDR3 is 16 residues long. The germline V gene has CDR1 SGHTA and CDR2 FQGNSA. V lost 5 bases and J lost 4, with 20 bases in between.

The chain couples TRBV4-3 to TRBJ2-1, with 8 bases matching TRBD2. Germline V gives CDR1 LGHNA, CDR2 YSLEER. Unmatched junction bases numbered 4, after V lost 0 bases and J lost 9 bases. The CDR3 contains 14 residues. CDR3 region: CASSQDPTSAEQFF. The CDR3 DNA follows: TGCGCCAGCAGCCAAGATCCGACTAGCGCTGAGCAGTTCTTC.

The chain is built from TRBV7-3 and TRBJ1-5, with D possibly matching TRBD1 (5 bases). V gave up 1 base and J gave up 5 bases, with 12 bases separating them. Germline V gene data show CDR1 as SGHTA and CDR2 as FQGTGA. CDR3 size: 15 residues. CDR3 protein: CASSLRGETDQPQHF. The CDR3 DNA follows: TGTGCCAGCAGCTTAAGGGGGGAGACGGATCAGCCCCAGCATTTT.

The chain links TRBV7-8 to TRBJ2-5, with a tentative D call TRBD1 (5 bases). In germline, CDR1 is SGHVS, CDR2 FQNEAQ. The V and J ends lost 8 bases and 6 bases respectively, with 16 bases between them. This CDR3 has 13 residues. The CDR3: CASRLRGQKTQYF. CDR3 sequence (DNA): TGTGCCAGCCGGTTAAGGGGTCAAAAGACCCAGTACTTC.

J is TRBJ2-1 and V is TRBV4-2; 8 bases are shared with TRBD1. V lost 6 bases, J lost 6 bases, and 10 bases stayed unmatched. The germline V gene has CDR1 LGHNA and CDR2 YNFKEQ. The CDR3 totals 15 residues. The CDR3: CASRRTGQASNEQFF. The CDR3 DNA follows: TGTGCCAGCAGGCGGACAGGGCAGGCTAGCAATGAGCAGTTCTTC.

This chain connects TRBV15 to TRBJ1-1, with a possible D match to TRBD1 (5 bases). CDR3 length: 14 amino acids. CDR1 is LNHNV and CDR2 is YYDKDF in the germline V gene (reference sequence). Trimming took 0 bases from V and 10 from J, leaving 15 bases between them. CDR3 in DNA: TGTGCCACCAGCAGAGATTACGTGGGGCAGGTAGCTTTCTTT. Amino acid sequence: CATSRDYVGQVAFF.

This chain uses TRBV29-1 with TRBJ2-3, with D possibly TRBD2 on 5 matching bases. Germline loops: CDR1 SQVTM, CDR2 ANQGSEA. The CDR3 is 14 amino acids. Trimming took 7 bases from V and 2 from J, leaving 16 bases between them. CDR3 residues: CSGELVSPTDTQYF. The CDR3 coding sequence is TGCAGCGGCGAACTAGTGTCCCCCACAGATACGCAGTATTTT.

The chain combines TRBV7-9 with TRBJ2-6; D not certain. This CDR3 comprises 13 residues. The germline V gene has CDR1 SEHNR and CDR2 FQNEAQ (reference sequence). V lost 5 bases and J lost 1, with 3 bases in between. CDR3 sequence reads: CASSPSGANVLTF. DNA for the CDR3: TGTGCCAGCAGCCCATCTGGGGCCAACGTCCTGACTTTC. The full variable domain, in which reference TRBV7-9 and TRBJ2-6 provide the parts outside the CDR3, is DTGVSQNPRHKITKRGQNVTFRCDPISEHNRLYWYRQTLGQGPEFLTYFQNEAQLEKSRLLSDRFSAERPKGSFSTLEIQRTEQGDSAMYLCASSPSGANVLTFGAGSRLTVL.

In this sample, this clone turned up a few times. V and J are TRBV7-3 and TRBJ2-1; tentatively, D is TRBD2 (7 bases). The CDR3 sequence is 16 residues long. V lost 2 bases and J 0 bases, leaving 11 bases between the germline ends. The germline V gene encodes CDR1 SGHTA and CDR2 FQGTGA. CDR3 protein: CASSLGGASSYNEQFF. The CDR3 nucleotides are TGTGCCAGCAGCTTAGGGGGGGCCAGCTCCTACAATGAGCAGTTCTTC.

This sequence joins TRBV7-2 and TRBJ2-7; D gene unclear. CDR1 SGHTA and CDR2 FQGNSA come from the germline V gene. V lost 1 base to trimming and J lost 6 bases, with 16 bases between them. The CDR3 covers 15 residues. The CDR3 coding sequence is TGTGCCAGCAGCTTAGACTGGGCCAGGTCAGGCGAGCAGTACTTC. Amino acids: CASSLDWARSGEQYF.

As for this clone: Within the sample, other DNA sequences also encode this same CDR3. J is TRBJ2-1 and V is TRBV27, with 11 nucleotides matching TRBD2. Germline values: CDR1 MNHEY, CDR2 SMNVEV (reference sequence). The CDR3 totals 17 residues. V dropped 5 bases and J dropped 1; count of bases not matched to a gene: 7. The CDR3 DNA reads TGTGCCAGCAGTCGATATAGCGGGGGGGCATCCTACAATGAGCAGTTCTTC. It codes for CASSRYSGGASYNEQFF.

The chain has TRBV27 and TRBJ1-1; maybe TRBD1 (6 bases). This CDR3 has 15 amino acids. The V gene lost 5 bases and the J gene lost 1 base, with 14 bases spanning the gap. Looked up from germline, CDR1 is MNHEY and CDR2 is SMNVEV (reference sequence). CDR3 coding DNA: TGTGCCAGCAGTCCTCCGGGACAAGCGAACACTGAAGCTTTCTTT. Translation: CASSPPGQANTEAFF.